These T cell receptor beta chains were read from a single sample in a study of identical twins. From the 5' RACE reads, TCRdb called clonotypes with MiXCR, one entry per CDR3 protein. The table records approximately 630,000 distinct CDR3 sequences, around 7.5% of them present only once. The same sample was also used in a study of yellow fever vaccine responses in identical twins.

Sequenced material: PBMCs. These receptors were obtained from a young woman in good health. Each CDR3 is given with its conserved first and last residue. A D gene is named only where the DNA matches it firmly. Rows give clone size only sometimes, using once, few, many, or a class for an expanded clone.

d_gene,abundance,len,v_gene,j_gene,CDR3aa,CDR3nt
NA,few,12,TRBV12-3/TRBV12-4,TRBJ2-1,CASSPGKREQFF,TGTGCCAGCAGCCCGGGGAAAAGGGAGCAGTTCTTC
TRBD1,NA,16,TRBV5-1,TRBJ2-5,CASSLRPTGEAETQYF,TGCGCCAGCAGCTTGAGACCGACAGGGGAAGCGGAGACCCAGTACTTC
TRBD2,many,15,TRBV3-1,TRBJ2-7,CASSPRTSGRDEQYF,TGTGCCAGCAGCCCGAGGACTAGCGGGAGAGATGAGCAGTACTTC
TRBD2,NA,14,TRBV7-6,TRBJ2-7,CASSSGLADYEQYF,TGTGCCAGCAGCTCGGGACTAGCGGACTACGAGCAGTACTTC
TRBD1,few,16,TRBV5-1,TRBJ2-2,CASSYTGETNTGELFF,TGCGCCAGCAGCTACACAGGGGAGACGAACACCGGGGAGCTGTTTTTT
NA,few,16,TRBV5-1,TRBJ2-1,CASSLTPQGGYNEQFF,TGCGCCAGCAGCTTGACCCCGCAGGGCGGCTACAATGAGCAGTTCTTC
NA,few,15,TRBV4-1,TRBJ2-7,CASSQGYGANYEQYF,TGCGCCAGCAGCCAGGGGTACGGTGCGAACTACGAGCAGTACTTC
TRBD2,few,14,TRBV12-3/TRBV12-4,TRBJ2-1,CASRGPGLVTEQFF,TGTGCCAGCCGGGGCCCGGGACTAGTAACTGAGCAGTTCTTC
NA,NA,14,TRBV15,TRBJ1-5,CATSRGTVGQPQHF,TGTGCCACCAGCAGAGGTACGGTCGGTCAGCCCCAGCATTTT
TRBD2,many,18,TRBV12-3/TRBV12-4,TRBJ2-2,CASTLGLAGGANTGELFF,TGTGCCAGCACCCTTGGACTAGCGGGGGGCGCGAACACCGGGGAGCTGTTTTTT
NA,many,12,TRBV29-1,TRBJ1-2,CSVESPGDGYTF,TGCAGCGTTGAATCCCCAGGGGATGGCTACACCTTC
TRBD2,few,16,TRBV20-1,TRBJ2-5,CSANVRGLALIGTQYF,TGCAGTGCTAATGTCCGGGGACTAGCCCTAATTGGGACCCAGTACTTC
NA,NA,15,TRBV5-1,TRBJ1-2,CASSWDQRQLYGYTF,TGCGCCAGCAGCTGGGACCAAAGGCAACTCTATGGCTACACCTTC
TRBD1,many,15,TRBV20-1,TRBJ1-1,CSATQTGTGVTEAFF,TGCAGTGCTACACAGACCGGGACAGGGGTAACTGAAGCTTTCTTT
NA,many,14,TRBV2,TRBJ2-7,CASSESSHSYEQYF,TGTGCCAGCAGTGAATCGTCTCACTCCTACGAGCAGTACTTC
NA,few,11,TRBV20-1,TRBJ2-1,CSARSYNEQFF,TGCAGTGCTAGGAGTTACAATGAGCAGTTCTTC
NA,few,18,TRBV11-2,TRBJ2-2,CASSLVLIGGFDTGELFF,TGTGCCAGCAGCTTAGTACTTATCGGAGGGTTTGACACCGGGGAGCTGTTTTTT
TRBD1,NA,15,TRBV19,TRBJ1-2,CASTPLRTGNYGYTF,TGTGCCAGTACCCCGCTCAGGACAGGAAACTATGGCTACACCTTC
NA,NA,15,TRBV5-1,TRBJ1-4,CASSLVGGQNEKLFF,TGCGCCAGCAGCTTGGTAGGAGGACAGAATGAAAAACTGTTTTTT
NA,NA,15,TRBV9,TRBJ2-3,CASSVLGGTGDTQYF,TGTGCCAGCAGCGTACTTGGCGGGACGGGAGATACGCAGTATTTT
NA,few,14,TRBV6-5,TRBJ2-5,CASSYSQGLETQYF,TGTGCCAGCAGTTACTCCCAGGGTTTGGAGACCCAGTACTTC
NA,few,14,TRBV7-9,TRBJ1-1,CASSLRPGLPEAFF,TGTGCCAGCAGCTTACGCCCGGGCCTACCTGAAGCTTTCTTT
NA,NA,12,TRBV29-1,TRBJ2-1,CSVDREPGQQFF,TGCAGCGTTGACCGGGAACCGGGACAACAGTTCTTC
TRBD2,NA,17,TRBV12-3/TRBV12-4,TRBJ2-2,CASSTVIAGVDTGELFF,TGTGCCAGCAGTACCGTCATAGCGGGCGTCGACACCGGGGAGCTGTTTTTT
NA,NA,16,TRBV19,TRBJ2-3,CASSIDNLSHTDTQYF,TGTGCCAGTAGTATAGATAACCTGTCCCACACAGATACGCAGTATTTT
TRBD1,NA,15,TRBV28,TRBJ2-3,CASSSGTGVIDTQYF,TGTGCCAGCAGTTCTGGGACAGGGGTTATAGATACGCAGTATTTT
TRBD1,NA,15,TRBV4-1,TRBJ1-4,CASSKGTGNNEKLFF,TGCGCCAGCAGCAAAGGGACAGGGAATAATGAAAAACTGTTTTTT
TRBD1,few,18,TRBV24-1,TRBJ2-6,CATSDSGTGGFGANVLTF,TGTGCCACCAGTGATTCCGGGACAGGGGGCTTTGGGGCCAACGTCCTGACTTTC
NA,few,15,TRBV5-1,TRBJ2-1,CASSLVEQTYNEQFF,TGCGCCAGCAGCCTAGTTGAGCAAACCTACAATGAGCAGTTCTTC
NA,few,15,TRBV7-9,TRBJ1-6,CASSAGLDQNSPLHF,TGTGCCAGCAGCGCGGGACTTGATCAGAATTCACCCCTCCACTTT
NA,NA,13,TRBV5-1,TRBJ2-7,CASSTGLTYEQYF,TGCGCCAGCAGCACCGGACTGACCTACGAGCAGTACTTC
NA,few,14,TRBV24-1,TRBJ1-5,CATSTWESNQPQHF,TGTGCCACCAGTACGTGGGAGAGCAATCAGCCCCAGCATTTT
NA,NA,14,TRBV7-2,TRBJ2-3,CASSFQEGPDTQYF,TGTGCCAGCAGCTTTCAGGAGGGCCCTGATACGCAGTATTTT
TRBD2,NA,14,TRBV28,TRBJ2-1,CASSPLGGRGEQFF,TGTGCCAGCAGCCCTTTGGGAGGGCGGGGTGAGCAGTTCTTC
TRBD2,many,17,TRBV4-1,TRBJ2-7,CASSQVTGTSGIYEQYF,TGCGCCAGCAGCCAAGTGACCGGGACTAGCGGTATCTACGAGCAGTACTTC
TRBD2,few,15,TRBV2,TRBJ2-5,CASSDRTSGEETQYF,TGTGCCAGCAGTGATAGGACTAGCGGGGAAGAGACCCAGTACTTC
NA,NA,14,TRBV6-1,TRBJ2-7,CASSMGHRAYEQYF,TGTGCCAGCAGCATGGGACACCGGGCCTACGAGCAGTACTTC
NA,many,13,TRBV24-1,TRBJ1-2,CATSARTGTGYTF,TGTGCCACCAGTGCCCGAACAGGGACCGGCTACACCTTC
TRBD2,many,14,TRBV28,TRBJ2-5,CATQRAGEQETQYF,TGTGCCACACAGCGAGCGGGGGAGCAAGAGACCCAGTACTTC
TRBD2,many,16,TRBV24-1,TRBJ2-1,CATSGLTSGAANEQFF,TGTGCCACCAGTGGCCTGACTAGCGGGGCCGCCAATGAGCAGTTCTTC
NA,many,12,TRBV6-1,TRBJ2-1,CASSEVADEQFF,TGTGCCAGCAGTGAAGTGGCGGATGAGCAGTTCTTC
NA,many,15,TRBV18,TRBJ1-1,CASSPQEVGGTEAFF,TGTGCCAGCTCACCCCAAGAGGTTGGGGGCACTGAAGCTTTCTTT
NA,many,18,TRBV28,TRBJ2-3,CASRRAGIMRSSTDTQYF,TGTGCCAGCAGAAGAGCAGGGATAATGAGATCTAGCACAGATACGCAGTATTTT
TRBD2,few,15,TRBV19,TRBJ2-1,CASSTLAGGGNEQFF,TGTGCCAGTAGTACTTTAGCGGGAGGTGGGAATGAGCAGTTCTTC
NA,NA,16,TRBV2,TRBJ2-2,CASSAAGPVDTGELFF,TGTGCCAGCAGTGCGGCAGGGCCTGTGGACACCGGGGAGCTGTTTTTT
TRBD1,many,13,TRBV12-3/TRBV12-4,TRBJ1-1,CASTRDRATEAFF,TGTGCCAGCACTCGGGACAGGGCAACTGAAGCTTTCTTT
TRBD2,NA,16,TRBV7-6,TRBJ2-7,CASSLDAGAGGFEQYF,TGTGCCAGCAGCTTAGATGCCGGAGCGGGAGGCTTCGAGCAGTACTTC
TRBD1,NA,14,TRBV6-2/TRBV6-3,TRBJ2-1,CASTRQGPYNEQFF,TGTGCCAGCACCAGACAGGGCCCCTACAATGAGCAGTTCTTC